This T cell receptor (beta chain) was documented in a study of regulatory T cells in long-lasting Graves disease. Time point indicated: newly diagnosed GD, antithyroid drugs for less than 3 months. TCR sequences were obtained from RNA taken from PBMCs. Graves' disease diagnosis followed American Thyroid Association guidelines. For TCR beta, libraries came from iRepertoire HTBI primers and Arm-PCR of CDR3 regions. TCRdb reprocessed the multiplex PCR reads with MiXCR, giving one entry per CDR3 protein. The table shows a few hundred thousand distinct CDR3 sequences, with 11% to 15% occurring only once. General observations from the study: TRBV28, TRBJ1-2 and TRBJ2-5 were favored in persistent disease.

The CDR3 loop spans 15 amino acids. Germline V lookup: CDR1 MDHEN, CDR2 SYDVKM. V lost 4 bases to trimming and J lost 4 bases, with 16 bases between them. The sample holds many counts of this clonotype. The antigen remains unidentified. These data are also associated with another study on T cells in Graves' hyperthyroidism and ophthalmopathy. In that study: The model made its ophthalmopathy prediction, and onset followed a median roughly 6.5 months later.

This rearrangement joins TRBV28 to TRBJ1-2; tentative D call: TRBD1 (5 bases). The clonotype originates from a woman aged 45-65 years with Graves disease. The sequenced sample was peripheral blood mononuclear cells (PBMCs), obtained at new diagnosis, from a patient treated with antithyroid drugs. The CDR3, as DNA: TGTGCCAGCAGTTCCGATTTGGGACGGATCTATGGCTACACCTTC. Its translation is CASSSDLGRIYGYTF.